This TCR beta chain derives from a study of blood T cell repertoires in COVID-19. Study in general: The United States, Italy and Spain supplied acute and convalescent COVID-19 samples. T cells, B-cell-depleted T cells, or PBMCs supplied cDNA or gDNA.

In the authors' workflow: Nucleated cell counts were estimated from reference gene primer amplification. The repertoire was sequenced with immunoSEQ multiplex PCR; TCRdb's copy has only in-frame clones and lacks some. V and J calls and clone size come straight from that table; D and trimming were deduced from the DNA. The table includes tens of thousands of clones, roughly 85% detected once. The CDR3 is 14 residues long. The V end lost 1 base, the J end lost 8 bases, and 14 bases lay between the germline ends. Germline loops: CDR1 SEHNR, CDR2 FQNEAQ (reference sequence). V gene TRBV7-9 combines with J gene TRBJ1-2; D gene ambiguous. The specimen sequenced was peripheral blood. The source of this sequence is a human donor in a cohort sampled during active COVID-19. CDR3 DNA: TGTGCCAGCAGCTTAGGCGGCGCTCAAGAGGGCTACACCTTC. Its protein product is CASSLGGAQEGYTF.